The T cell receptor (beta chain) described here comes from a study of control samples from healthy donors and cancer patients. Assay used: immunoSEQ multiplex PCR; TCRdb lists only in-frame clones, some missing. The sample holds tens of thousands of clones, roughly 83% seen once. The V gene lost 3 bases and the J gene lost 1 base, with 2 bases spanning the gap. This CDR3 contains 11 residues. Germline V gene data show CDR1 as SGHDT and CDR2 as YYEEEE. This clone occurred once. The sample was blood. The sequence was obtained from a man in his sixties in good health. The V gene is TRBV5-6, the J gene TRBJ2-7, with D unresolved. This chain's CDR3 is CASSSSYEQYF. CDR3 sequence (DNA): TGTGCCAGCAGCTCTTCCTACGAGCAGTACTTC.